The rows below give T cell receptor beta chains drawn from one sample of a study of T cells expressing NK-cell markers. TCRdb reanalyzed the 5' RACE reads, giving one entry per CDR3 protein sequence and no DNA. The data show about 160,000 distinct CDR3 sequences, and the top ten clones hold 20% to 25%. Sequencing input: blood T cells: a sorted CD56 or NKG2C T cell subset, CD4+ or CD8+ T cells, or bulk PBMC T cells (not recorded which). These receptors came from a man aged 18-69 years in good health. Both conserved end residues are part of each CDR3. Fields, in order: V gene, J gene, CDR3 protein.

TRBV11-2	TRBJ2-5	CASSLTEGQETQYF
TRBV29-1	TRBJ2-3	CSVAVADTQYF
TRBV12-3/TRBV12-4	TRBJ2-2	CASSDTNYGELFF
TRBV28	TRBJ1-5	CASSLGGRGGEQPQHF
TRBV7-8	TRBJ2-7	CASSAGPSGATYEQYF
TRBV29-1	TRBJ2-2	CSVEEDRGPRAGELFF
TRBV27	TRBJ2-7	CASKPIGSYEQYF
TRBV6-1	TRBJ2-1	CASISAAGGNYNEQFF
TRBV11-1	TRBJ2-2	CASSPTPWTARTPGSCFF
TRBV6-1	TRBJ2-7	CASISKKRNSGAAYEQYF
TRBV20-1	TRBJ2-7	CSASGSHSAYEQYF
TRBV12-3/TRBV12-4	TRBJ2-7	CASSPEGTLYEQYF
TRBV13	TRBJ2-3	CASSTRLAGGHPDTQYF
TRBV5-1	TRBJ2-7	CASSQTAPGQGSEQYF
TRBV11-2	TRBJ1-4	CASSLGTAEKLFF
TRBV12-3/TRBV12-4	TRBJ2-2	CASSSGGGNTGELFF
TRBV7-8	TRBJ2-5	CASSLLGGQETQYF
TRBV28	TRBJ2-1	CASNDWAYNEQFF
TRBV6-1	TRBJ2-7	CASSEFRGSGDGEQYF
TRBV2	TRBJ2-1	CASSRGSYNEQFF
TRBV5-1	TRBJ1-1	CASSLEGTGVTEAFF
TRBV6-5	TRBJ1-2	CASSSRQLNYGYTF
TRBV6-5	TRBJ2-1	CASSSGREQFF
TRBV7-8	TRBJ2-3	CASETGSASTDTQYF
TRBV7-9	TRBJ2-2	CASSYPGGASTGELFF
TRBV18	TRBJ1-5	CASSPGPEAGRKSNQPQHF
TRBV6-1	TRBJ2-1	CASRPLAGSSYNEQFF
TRBV27	TRBJ2-5	CASSLSGGQHKGETQYF
TRBV28	TRBJ1-2	CASSFEGWDGYTF
TRBV4-2	TRBJ2-2	CASSQELTDRVDTGELFF
TRBV3-1	TRBJ2-1	CASTQAGLAGYNEQFF
TRBV6-5	TRBJ2-7	CASSWQTGTEVPYEQYF
TRBV19	TRBJ1-6	CASSWGQGSNSPLHF
TRBV6-1	TRBJ2-7	CASSHGQGMAYEQYF
TRBV21-1	TRBJ2-4	CASSKNPSDIQYF
TRBV21-1	TRBJ1-1	CASSSKVEAFF
TRBV7-8	TRBJ1-5	CASSNERAGGNQPQHF
TRBV18	TRBJ1-6	CASSPRGPRSDNSPLHF
TRBV13	TRBJ1-5	CASSRGTGRPLEDQPQHF
TRBV29-1	TRBJ2-2	CSVAGTGELFF
TRBV6-5	TRBJ2-5	CASSYFTGAETQYF
TRBV2	TRBJ2-3	CASSETGGLDTQYF
TRBV12-1	TRBJ2-7	CASSFAAGTTYEQYF
TRBV27	TRBJ2-7	CASSLCVDRSCEQYF
TRBV7-8	TRBJ1-4	CASSLQGIYEKLFF
TRBV9	TRBJ1-2	CASSAGSPSGYTF
TRBV11-2	TRBJ2-2	CASSLGSAGGPNTGELFF
TRBV27	TRBJ2-1	CASSFRGDEQFF
TRBV6-5	TRBJ2-3	CASSYMAGGPTDTQYF
TRBV13	TRBJ2-7	CASSARQGLFSYEQYF
TRBV5-1	TRBJ2-5	CASSLGTGGLETQYF
TRBV1	TRBJ2-3	CTSSQGGGTDTQYF
TRBV9	TRBJ2-5	CASSYNQETQYF
TRBV28	TRBJ2-7	CASSFLVGASSYEQYF
TRBV6-1	TRBJ1-5	CASSEPYGSQPQHF
TRBV19	TRBJ2-7	CASSVLGAGEQYF
TRBV13	TRBJ2-7	CASSLRGLAYEQYF
TRBV7-9	TRBJ2-1	CASSLPIDRGFEDEQFF
TRBV28	TRBJ2-2	CATKGARVTNTGELFF
TRBV20-1	TRBJ1-1	CSASTGTGRTEAFF